Presented here are 10 T cell receptor beta chains from one specimen sequenced in a study of cytomegalovirus exposure and HLA in healthy donors. PCR employed 60 Vbeta and 13 Jbeta primers. Repertoires were generated with immunoSEQ multiplex PCR, while TCRdb's copy carries only in-frame clones and drops some. The sample records around 150,000 clones, about 74% being singletons. The sample taken for sequencing was PBMCs. These receptors were collected from a man aged 25 to 45 in good health and CMV-seronegative.

The chain has TRBV27 and TRBJ1-2; 9 bases agree with TRBD1. CDR3 size: 15 residues. Germline V lookup: CDR1 MNHEY, CDR2 SMNVEV (reference sequence). Unmatched junction bases numbered 9, after V lost 5 bases and J lost 5 bases. This CDR3 is CASSAQGALKYGYTF. CDR3 nucleotides: TGTGCCAGCAGTGCACAGGGGGCGTTAAAGTATGGCTACACCTTC.

J is TRBJ2-7 and V is TRBV30, with 9 bases fitting TRBD1. The junction had 4 bases not matched to a gene; V was cut back by 1 base and J by 3 bases. Germline loops: CDR1 GTSNPN, CDR2 SVGIG (reference sequence). The CDR3 consists of 14 residues. CDR3 protein: CAWSGGTGNYEQYF. CDR3 DNA sequence: TGTGCCTGGAGTGGGGGGACAGGGAACTACGAGCAGTACTTC.

This clone was counted once. The chain is built from TRBV6-1 and TRBJ2-7; TRBD1 aligns across 11 bases. V trimming: 6 bases; J trimming: 3 bases; junction bases outside the gene matches: 7. The CDR3 sequence is 15 residues long. Germline CDR1 MNHNS, CDR2 SASEGT. The CDR3 DNA sequence: TGTGCCAGCAGCCTTAGCGGGACAGGGGGCTACGAGCAGTACTTC. Its protein product is CASSLSGTGGYEQYF.

In this sample, this clone turned up once. The chain carries TRBV7-8 and TRBJ1-1; a weak D match, TRBD1 (6 bases). V was pared by 5 bases and J by 5 bases, with 21 bases between. CDR1 and CDR2 (germline): SGHVS, FQNEAQ. The CDR3 loop spans 16 amino acids. CDR3 amino acids: CASSEKGWGGWTEAFF. CDR3 in DNA: TGTGCCAGCAGCGAAAAAGGGTGGGGGGGCTGGACTGAAGCTTTCTTT.

The chain is built from TRBV6-1 and TRBJ2-7; D perhaps matches TRBD1 (6 bases). This CDR3 contains 13 residues. The germline V gene has CDR1 MNHNS and CDR2 SASEGT. The V end lost 3 bases, the J end lost 5 bases, and 11 bases lay between the germline ends. The CDR3 protein is CASSERTANEQYF. The CDR3 nucleotides are TGTGCCAGCAGTGAGAGGACAGCGAACGAGCAGTACTTC.

V gene TRBV5-4 combines with J gene TRBJ2-5; unclear D gene. This CDR3 is built from 13 residues. The V end lost 4 bases, the J end lost 0 bases, and 7 bases lay between the germline ends. Germline V gene sequence: CDR1 SGHNT, CDR2 YYREEE (reference sequence). This chain's CDR3 is CASSLTYQETQYF. The DNA of the CDR3 is TGTGCCAGCAGCCTGACATACCAAGAGACCCAGTACTTC.

This chain joins TRBV18 and TRBJ2-3; D may be TRBD1 (5 bases). The V gene lost 0 bases and the J gene lost 2 bases, with 9 bases spanning the gap. This CDR3 contains 15 residues. Per germline, CDR1 KGHSH and CDR2 LQKENI. Here the CDR3 reads CASSPPLGATDTQYF. The CDR3 coding sequence is TGTGCCAGCTCACCACCGTTAGGGGCCACAGATACGCAGTATTTT.

The rearrangement links TRBV5-1 to TRBJ2-3, with D perhaps matching TRBD2 (5 bases). The V end was cut by 0 bases, the J end by 0 bases, with 11 bases between. The germline V gene encodes CDR1 SGHRS and CDR2 YFSETQ. The CDR3 is 16 amino acids. DNA of the CDR3: TGCGCCAGCAGCTTGGGGCCTAGCACCAGCACAGATACGCAGTATTTT. Encoded protein: CASSLGPSTSTDTQYF.

This clone was counted only a few times. This chain connects TRBV21-1 to TRBJ1-3; TRBD1 reflects the table's D call only, with no check against the DNA. TRBV21-1 represents a pseudogene. CDR3 size: 20 residues. The CDR3: CASSKDLGLGQWRSGNTIYF. DNA for the CDR3: TGTGCCAGCAGCAAAGACTTAGGCCTCGGACAGTGGCGCTCTGGAAACACCATATATTTT.

The chain links TRBV6-5 to TRBJ2-7, with 7 bases fitting TRBD2. Germline CDR1 is MNHEY and CDR2 is SVGAGI. The CDR3 runs to 14 residues. Trimming at V came to 2 bases and at J to 3 bases, leaving 4 bases not matched to a gene. The CDR3 nucleotides read TGTGCCAGCAGTTACACCCTAGCGGACTACGAGCAGTACTTC. This gives the protein CASSYTLADYEQYF.